These T cell receptor beta chains were read from a single sample in a study of shared clonotypes between healthy human individuals. The protocol was immunoSEQ multiplex PCR, while the TCRdb copy is restricted to in-frame clones and leaves out a portion. The data hold 900,000 to 1,200,000 clones, with 75% to 85% observed a single time. Sequencing used memory CD4+ T cells from PBMCs. The receptors originated from a man younger than 35 in good health. Some clones in this sample may be carry-over from other donors' samples. Each CDR3 is given with its conserved first and last residue. D genes are given only for firm matches. Clone size is not always given. Where it is, it says once, few, many or a class for expanded clones.

>15|NA|TRBV2|TRBJ2-1|NA
TGTGCCAGCAGTGTGCAAACAGCTCTTTACAATGAGCAGTTCTTC
CASSVQTALYNEQFF
>14|NA|TRBV11-3|TRBJ2-5|many
TGTGCCAGCAGCTTATCTGCGGGGCAAGAGACCCAGTACTTC
CASSLSAGQETQYF
>13|NA|TRBV7-9|TRBJ1-2|few
TGTGCCAGCAGCCCCGAAGCGGGATATGGCTACACCTTC
CASSPEAGYGYTF
>16|NA|TRBV6-6|TRBJ1-1|few
TGTGCCAGCAGTCCGCCGGAGGGATGGGAGAACACTGAAGCTTTCTTT
CASSPPEGWENTEAFF
>14|NA|TRBV27|TRBJ1-1|NA
TGTGCCAGCGCGTCGGTCAAGGGGAACACTGAAGCTTTCTTT
CASASVKGNTEAFF
>11|NA|TRBV6-1|TRBJ2-1|few
TGTGCCAGCAGTCAAAGCAATGAGCAGTTCTTC
CASSQSNEQFF
>16|NA|TRBV15|TRBJ2-7|NA
TGTGCCACCAGCAGAGAAAGGACAGCCCAGGGGTACGAGCAGTACTTC
CATSRERTAQGYEQYF
>17|TRBD1|TRBV5-4|TRBJ1-5|NA
TGTGCCAGCAGCGAGCGTGGGACAGCCTATAGCAATCAGCCCCAGCATTTT
CASSERGTAYSNQPQHF
>14|NA|TRBV19|TRBJ2-2|NA
TGTGCCAGTAGTATAGATGGGAACACCGGGGAGCTGTTTTTT
CASSIDGNTGELFF
>12|NA|TRBV6-6|TRBJ2-3|few
TGTGCCAGCAGCCCCATTTCAGATACGCAGTATTTT
CASSPISDTQYF
>15|TRBD1|TRBV28|TRBJ1-5|NA
TGTGCCAGCAGTCAGGGGGGCGCGGTAAATCAGCCCCAGCATTTT
CASSQGGAVNQPQHF
>11|NA|TRBV28|TRBJ2-4|NA
TGTGCCAGCAAGGCCGAAAACATTCAGTACTTC
CASKAENIQYF
>15|TRBD1|TRBV11-3|TRBJ1-2|NA
TGTGCCAGCAGCCCGAGGACAGGAGGGAACTATGGCTACACCTTC
CASSPRTGGNYGYTF
>14|NA|TRBV19|TRBJ1-1|NA
TGTGCCAGTGCTAGGACGGGGGAGGGCACTGAAGCTTTCTTT
CASARTGEGTEAFF
>16|TRBD1|TRBV28|TRBJ1-5|NA
TGTGCCAGCAGTACTGCCGGGACAGGGCTCAATCAGCCCCAGCATTTT
CASSTAGTGLNQPQHF
>15|TRBD2|TRBV6-5|TRBJ2-3|NA
TGTGCCAGCAGCTGGCGGCTAGCGGGCAAAGATACGCAGTATTTT
CASSWRLAGKDTQYF
>16|TRBD1|TRBV4-3|TRBJ1-4|NA
TGCGCCAGCAGCCAAGCGGGGACAGGGCCTAATGAAAAACTGTTTTTT
CASSQAGTGPNEKLFF
>14|TRBD2|TRBV13|TRBJ2-3|NA
TGTGCCAGCAGCCCTAGCGGGAGTGCAGATACGCAGTATTTT
CASSPSGSADTQYF
>14|NA|TRBV5-1|TRBJ1-3|once
TGCGCCAGCGCCCCCGGAGGGGGTGGAAACACCATATATTTT
CASAPGGGGNTIYF
>14|TRBD2|TRBV5-1|TRBJ2-5|NA
TGCGCCAGCAGCTTGGGGCTAGCGGGGGAGACCCAGTACTTC
CASSLGLAGETQYF
>13|NA|TRBV5-1|TRBJ2-5|once
TGCGCCAGCCGCGGGACAGCCCAAGAGACCCAGTACTTC
CASRGTAQETQYF
>16|NA|TRBV28|TRBJ2-1|many
TGTGCCAGCAGTTTCCCCTTTTCGGGGCACTCCAATGAGCAGTTCTTC
CASSFPFSGHSNEQFF
>14|NA|TRBV21-1|TRBJ2-1|few
TGTGCCAGCAGCAACACCGAACCCTACAATGAGCAGTTCTTC
CASSNTEPYNEQFF
>15|TRBD2|TRBV5-1|TRBJ2-1|NA
TGCGCCAGCAGCTTCCTAGCGGGAGGAGAGAATGAGCAGTTCTTC
CASSFLAGGENEQFF
>16|TRBD2|TRBV6-5|TRBJ2-1|NA
TGTGCCAGCAGTTACTCCCAGGGCGGGGGAACCGGTGGGCAGTTCTTC
CASSYSQGGGTGGQFF
>17|NA|TRBV5-4|TRBJ1-2|NA
TGTGCCAGCAGCGGAGAGATACCGAAAGGGGAGGACTATGGCTACACCTTC
CASSGEIPKGEDYGYTF
>17|NA|TRBV7-3|TRBJ1-1|once
TGTGCCAGCAGCTTAAGTCACAGACCCGGGATGAACACTGAAGCTTTCTTT
CASSLSHRPGMNTEAFF
>14|NA|TRBV2|TRBJ1-1|NA
TGTGCCAGCAGTCCGGGACAAATGAACACTGAAGCTTTCTTT
CASSPGQMNTEAFF
>17|NA|TRBV7-3|TRBJ2-1|few
TGTGCCAGCAGCTCACCGCCTAAAGGGGACTCCTACAATGAGCAGTTCTTC
CASSSPPKGDSYNEQFF
>16|NA|TRBV28|TRBJ2-6|NA
TGTGCCAGCAGATGGGACGGCCACTCTGGGGCCAACGGCCTGACTTTC
CASRWDGHSGANGLTF
>15|NA|TRBV18|TRBJ1-5|NA
TGTGCCAGCTCACCAATCCCAGGGGAGGCTCAGCCCCAGCATTTT
CASSPIPGEAQPQHF
>14|TRBD1|TRBV27|TRBJ2-7|once
TGTGCCAGCAGTCGACAGGGGCCTTCCTACGAGCAGTACTTC
CASSRQGPSYEQYF
>16|NA|TRBV29-1|TRBJ1-2|NA
TGCAGCGTTGAACAAAGTAGGCAGATCACTAACTATGGCTACACCTTC
CSVEQSRQITNYGYTF
>15|TRBD1|TRBV5-1|TRBJ2-5|NA
TGCGCCAGCAGCTCCGGGACAGGGGAGGGGGAGACCCAGTACTTC
CASSSGTGEGETQYF
>15|NA|TRBV27|TRBJ1-2|NA
TGTGCCAGCAGTTTCGGGAGGGTCAGTGTGTATGGCTACACCTTC
CASSFGRVSVYGYTF
>15|TRBD2|TRBV5-1|TRBJ2-1|few
TGCGCCAGCCTTTCCATGACTAGCCCCCACAATGAGCAGTTCTTC
CASLSMTSPHNEQFF
>14|TRBD1|TRBV9|TRBJ2-7|NA
TGTGCCAGCAGCCCAGAGACAGGGTCGTACGAGCAGTACTTC
CASSPETGSYEQYF
>13|NA|TRBV28|TRBJ2-7|once
TGTGCCAGCAGTTTGGGGGTAGAGTACGAGCAGTACTTC
CASSLGVEYEQYF
>15|TRBD2|TRBV9|TRBJ2-4|few
TGTGCCAGCAGCCCGGGCACGACTAGCGGTCACATTCAGTACTTC
CASSPGTTSGHIQYF
>12|NA|TRBV5-1|TRBJ1-1|NA
TGCGCCAGCAGTGAACAGAACACTGAAGCTTTCTTT
CASSEQNTEAFF
>14|NA|TRBV5-1|TRBJ2-7|NA
TGCGCCAGCAGTTATGGTGGGTTCGGCTACGAGCAGTACTTC
CASSYGGFGYEQYF
>12|NA|TRBV6-5|TRBJ2-3|NA
TGTGCCAGGGGGTCGAGGCCAGATACGCAGTATTTT
CARGSRPDTQYF
>11|NA|TRBV29-1|TRBJ2-7|NA
TGCAGCGTTGAATTGCCCTACGAGCAGTACTTC
CSVELPYEQYF
>15|NA|TRBV18|TRBJ1-3|NA
TGTGCCAGCTCACCTGGGGAAATCTCCGGAAACACCATATATTTT
CASSPGEISGNTIYF
>15|NA|TRBV9|TRBJ1-3|once
TGTGCCAGCAGTATGGGGATCCCCTCTGGAAACACCATATATTTT
CASSMGIPSGNTIYF